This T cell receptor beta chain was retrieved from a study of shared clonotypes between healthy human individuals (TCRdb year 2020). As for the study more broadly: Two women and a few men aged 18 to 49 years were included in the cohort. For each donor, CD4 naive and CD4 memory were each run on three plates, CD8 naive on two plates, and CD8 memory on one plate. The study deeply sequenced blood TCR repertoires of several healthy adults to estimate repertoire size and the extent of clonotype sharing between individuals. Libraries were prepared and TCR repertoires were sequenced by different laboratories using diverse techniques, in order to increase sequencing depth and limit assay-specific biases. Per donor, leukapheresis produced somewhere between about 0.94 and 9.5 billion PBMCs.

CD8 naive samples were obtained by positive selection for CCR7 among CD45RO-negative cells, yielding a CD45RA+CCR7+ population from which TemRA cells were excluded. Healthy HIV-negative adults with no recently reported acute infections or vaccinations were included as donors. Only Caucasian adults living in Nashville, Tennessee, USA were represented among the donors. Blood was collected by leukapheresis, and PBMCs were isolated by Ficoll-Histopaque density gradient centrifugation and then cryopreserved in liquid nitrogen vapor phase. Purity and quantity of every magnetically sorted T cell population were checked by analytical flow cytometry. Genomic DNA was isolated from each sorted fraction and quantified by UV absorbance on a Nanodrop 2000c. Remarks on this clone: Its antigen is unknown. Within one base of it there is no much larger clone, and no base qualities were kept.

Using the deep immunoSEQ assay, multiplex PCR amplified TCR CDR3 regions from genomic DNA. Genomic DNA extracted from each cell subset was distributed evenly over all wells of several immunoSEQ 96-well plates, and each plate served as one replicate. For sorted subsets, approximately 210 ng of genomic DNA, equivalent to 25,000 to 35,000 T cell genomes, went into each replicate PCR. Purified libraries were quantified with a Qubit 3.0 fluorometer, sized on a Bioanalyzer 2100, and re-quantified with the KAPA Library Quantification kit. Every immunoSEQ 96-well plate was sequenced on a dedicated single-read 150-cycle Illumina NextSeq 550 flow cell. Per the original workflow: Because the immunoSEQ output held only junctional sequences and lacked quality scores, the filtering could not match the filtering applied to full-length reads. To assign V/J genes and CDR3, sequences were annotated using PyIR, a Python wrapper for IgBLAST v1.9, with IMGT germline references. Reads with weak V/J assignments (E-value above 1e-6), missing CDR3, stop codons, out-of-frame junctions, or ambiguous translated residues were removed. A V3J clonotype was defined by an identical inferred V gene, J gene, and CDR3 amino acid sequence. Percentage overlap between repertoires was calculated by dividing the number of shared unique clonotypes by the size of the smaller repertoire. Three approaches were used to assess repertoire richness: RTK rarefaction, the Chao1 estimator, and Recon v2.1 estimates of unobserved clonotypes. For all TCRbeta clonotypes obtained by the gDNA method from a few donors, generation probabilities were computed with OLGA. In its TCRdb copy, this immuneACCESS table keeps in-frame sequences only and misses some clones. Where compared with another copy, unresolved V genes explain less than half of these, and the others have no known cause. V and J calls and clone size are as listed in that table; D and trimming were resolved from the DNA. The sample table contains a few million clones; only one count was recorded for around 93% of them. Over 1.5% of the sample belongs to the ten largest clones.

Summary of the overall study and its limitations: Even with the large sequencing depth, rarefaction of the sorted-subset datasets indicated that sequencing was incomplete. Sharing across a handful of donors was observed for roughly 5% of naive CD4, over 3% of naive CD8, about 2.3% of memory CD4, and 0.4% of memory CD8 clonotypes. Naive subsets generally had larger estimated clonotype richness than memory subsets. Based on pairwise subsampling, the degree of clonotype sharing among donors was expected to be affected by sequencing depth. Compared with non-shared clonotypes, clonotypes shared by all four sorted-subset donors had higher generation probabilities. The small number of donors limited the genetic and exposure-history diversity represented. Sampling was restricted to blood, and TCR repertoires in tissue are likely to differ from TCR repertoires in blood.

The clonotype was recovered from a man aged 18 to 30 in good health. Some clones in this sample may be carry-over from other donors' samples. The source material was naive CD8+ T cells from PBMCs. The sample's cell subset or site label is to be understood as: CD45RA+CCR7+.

The sequenced DNA: TGTGCCAGCAGCTTACGTGCAGGAGAAATCTCTGGAAACACCATATATTTT. It translates as CASSLRAGEISGNTIYF. This receptor chain uses TRBV5-8 and TRBJ1-3; the D gene remains uncertain. The trim is 2 bases for V and 0 bases for J, with a gap of 15 bases between the germline ends. From the cysteine up to the phenylalanine, the CDR3 has a length of 17 residues. Only CDR3 DNA remains: 51 bases, in frame from the first base. Reading the germline V gene gives CDR1 SGHTS and CDR2 YDEGEE.